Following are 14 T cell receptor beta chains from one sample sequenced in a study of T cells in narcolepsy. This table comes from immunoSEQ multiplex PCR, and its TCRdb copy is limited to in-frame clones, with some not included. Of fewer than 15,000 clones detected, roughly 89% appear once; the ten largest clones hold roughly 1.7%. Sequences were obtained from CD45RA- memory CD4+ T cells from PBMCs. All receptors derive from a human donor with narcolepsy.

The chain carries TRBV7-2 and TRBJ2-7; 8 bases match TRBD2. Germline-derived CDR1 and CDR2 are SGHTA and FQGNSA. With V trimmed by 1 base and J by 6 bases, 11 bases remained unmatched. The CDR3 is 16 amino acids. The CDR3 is CASSLGLSGSNGEQYF. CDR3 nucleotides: TGTGCCAGCAGCTTAGGTCTCAGCGGGAGTAATGGCGAGCAGTACTTC.

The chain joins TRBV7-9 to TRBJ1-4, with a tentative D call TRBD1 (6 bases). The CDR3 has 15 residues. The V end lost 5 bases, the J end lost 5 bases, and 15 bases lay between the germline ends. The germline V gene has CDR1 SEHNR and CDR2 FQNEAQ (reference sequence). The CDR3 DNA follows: TGTGCCAGCAGCACCCGGACAGTTTTAAATGAAAAACTGTTTTTT. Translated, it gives CASSTRTVLNEKLFF.

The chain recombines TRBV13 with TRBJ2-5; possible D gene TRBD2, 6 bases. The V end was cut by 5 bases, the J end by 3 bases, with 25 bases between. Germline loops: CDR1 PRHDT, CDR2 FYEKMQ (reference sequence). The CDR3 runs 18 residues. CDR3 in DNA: TGTGCCAGCAGCCCGCGACTCGGTAGCGGTACGGGTGAAGAGACCCAGTACTTC. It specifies CASSPRLGSGTGEETQYF.

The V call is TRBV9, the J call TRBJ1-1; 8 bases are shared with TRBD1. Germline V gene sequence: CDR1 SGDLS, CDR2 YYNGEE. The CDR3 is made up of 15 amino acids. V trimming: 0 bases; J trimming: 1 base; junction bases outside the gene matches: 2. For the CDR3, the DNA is TGTGCCAGCAGCGTAGGGGGGACAGGGAACACTGAAGCTTTCTTT. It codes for CASSVGGTGNTEAFF.

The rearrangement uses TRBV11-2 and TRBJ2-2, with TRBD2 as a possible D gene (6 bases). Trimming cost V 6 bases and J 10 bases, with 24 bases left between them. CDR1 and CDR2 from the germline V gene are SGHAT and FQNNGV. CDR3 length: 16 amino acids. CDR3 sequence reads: CASSPRASDIPTELFF. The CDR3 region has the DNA TGTGCCAGCAGTCCGCGGGCTAGCGACATACCGACGGAGCTGTTTTTT.

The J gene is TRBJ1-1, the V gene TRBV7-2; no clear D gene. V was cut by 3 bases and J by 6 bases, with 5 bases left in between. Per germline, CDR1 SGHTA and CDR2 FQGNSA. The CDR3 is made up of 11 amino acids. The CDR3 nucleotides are TGTGCCAGCAGCTTGAGATCTGAAGCTTTCTTT. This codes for CASSLRSEAFF. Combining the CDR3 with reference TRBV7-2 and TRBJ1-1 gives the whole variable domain GAGVSQSPSNKVTEKGKDVELRCDPISGHTALYWYRQSLGQGLEFLIYFQGNSAPDKSGLPSDRFSAERTGGSVSTLTIQRTQQEDSAVYLCASSLRSEAFFGQGTRLTVV.

CDR3: CASGIPGVALQYF. The CDR3 DNA sequence: TGTGCCAGCGGAATCCCAGGGGTCGCTTTGCAGTACTTC. This chain links TRBV2 with TRBJ2-7, with D possibly matching TRBD1 (6 bases). The CDR3 spans 13 residues. Germline CDR1 SNHLY, CDR2 FYNNEI. Trimming left V 8 bases short and J 9 bases short, with 20 bases between.

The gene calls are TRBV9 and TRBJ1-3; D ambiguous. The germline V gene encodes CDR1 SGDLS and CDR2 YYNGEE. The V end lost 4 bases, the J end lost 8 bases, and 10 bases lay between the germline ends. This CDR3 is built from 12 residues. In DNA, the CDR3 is TGTGCCAGCAGCTTTCGGGGAGACACCATATATTTT. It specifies CASSFRGDTIYF.

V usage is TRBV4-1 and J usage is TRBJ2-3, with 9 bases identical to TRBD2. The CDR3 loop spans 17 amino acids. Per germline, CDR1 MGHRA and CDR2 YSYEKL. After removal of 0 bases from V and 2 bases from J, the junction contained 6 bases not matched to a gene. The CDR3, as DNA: TGCGCCAGCAGCCAAGACTCGACTAGCGGATTCACAGATACGCAGTATTTT. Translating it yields CASSQDSTSGFTDTQYF.

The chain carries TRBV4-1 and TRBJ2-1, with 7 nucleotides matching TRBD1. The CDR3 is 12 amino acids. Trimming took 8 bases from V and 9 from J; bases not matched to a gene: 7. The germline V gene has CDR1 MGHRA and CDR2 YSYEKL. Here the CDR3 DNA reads TGCGCCAGCGGCAACAGGGGTTCTGAGCAGTTCTTC. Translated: CASGNRGSEQFF.

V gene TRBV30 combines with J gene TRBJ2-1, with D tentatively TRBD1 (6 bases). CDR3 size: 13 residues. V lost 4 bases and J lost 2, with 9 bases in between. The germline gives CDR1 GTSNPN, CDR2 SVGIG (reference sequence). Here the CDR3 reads CAWTTGTYNEQFF. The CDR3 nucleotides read TGTGCCTGGACTACAGGGACCTACAATGAGCAGTTCTTC.

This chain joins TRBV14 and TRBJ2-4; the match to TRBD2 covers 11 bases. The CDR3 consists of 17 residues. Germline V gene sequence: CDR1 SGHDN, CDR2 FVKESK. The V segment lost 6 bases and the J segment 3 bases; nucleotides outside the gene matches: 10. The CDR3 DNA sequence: TGTGCCAGCAGTTCGGGACTAGCGGAACAAGGCAAAAACATTCAGTACTTC. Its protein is CASSSGLAEQGKNIQYF. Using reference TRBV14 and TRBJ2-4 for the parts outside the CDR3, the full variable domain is EAGVTQFPSHSVIEKGQTVTLRCDPISGHDNLYWYRRVMGKEIKFLLHFVKESKQDESGMPNNRFLAERTGGTYSTLKVQPAELEDSGVYFCASSSGLAEQGKNIQYFGAGTRLSVL.

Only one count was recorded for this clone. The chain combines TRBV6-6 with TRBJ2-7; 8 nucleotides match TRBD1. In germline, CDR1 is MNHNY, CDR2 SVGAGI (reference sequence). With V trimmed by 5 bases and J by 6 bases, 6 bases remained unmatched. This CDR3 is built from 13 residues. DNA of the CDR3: TGTGCCAGCAGTCCCTGGACAGGGTTCGAGCAGTACTTC. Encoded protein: CASSPWTGFEQYF.

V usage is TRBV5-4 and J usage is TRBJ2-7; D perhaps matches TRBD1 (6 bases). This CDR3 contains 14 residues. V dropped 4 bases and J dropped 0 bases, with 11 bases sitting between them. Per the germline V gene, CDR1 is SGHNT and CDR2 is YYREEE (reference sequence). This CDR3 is CASSPTGRSYEQYF. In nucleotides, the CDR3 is TGTGCCAGCAGCCCGACAGGACGCTCCTACGAGCAGTACTTC.